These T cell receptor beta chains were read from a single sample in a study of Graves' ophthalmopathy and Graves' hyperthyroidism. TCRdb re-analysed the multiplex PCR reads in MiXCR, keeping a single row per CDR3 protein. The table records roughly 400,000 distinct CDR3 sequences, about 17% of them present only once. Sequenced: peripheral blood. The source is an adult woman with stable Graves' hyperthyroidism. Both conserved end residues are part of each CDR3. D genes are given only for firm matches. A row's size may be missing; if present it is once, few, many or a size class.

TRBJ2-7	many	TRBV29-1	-	TGCAGCGCCCGCGGCGGGCAGGGGTACGAGCAGTACTTC	CSARGGQGYEQYF
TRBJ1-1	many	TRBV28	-	TGTGCCAGCAGACGAACCCCCGACGGCTCTGAAGCTTTCTTT	CASRRTPDGSEAFF
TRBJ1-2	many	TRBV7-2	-	TGTGCCAGCAGCTTACGACGGGACGGAATCTATGGCTACACCTTC	CASSLRRDGIYGYTF
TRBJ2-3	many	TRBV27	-	TGTGCCAGCAGTAGCCTAGGGGTTTTTACAGATACGCAGTATTTT	CASSSLGVFTDTQYF
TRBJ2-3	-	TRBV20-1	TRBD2	TGCAGTGCTAGAGTCCGGCGGACTAGGCCAGGCACAGATACGCAGTATTTT	CSARVRRTRPGTDTQYF
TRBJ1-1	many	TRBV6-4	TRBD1	TGTGCCAGCAGAGTCAGGGACAGGGGGGACGGAGACACTGAAGCTTTCTTT	CASRVRDRGDGDTEAFF
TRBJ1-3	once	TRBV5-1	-	TGCGCCAGCAGCCTGGGCCCCCCTTCTGGAAACACCATATATTTT	CASSLGPPSGNTIYF
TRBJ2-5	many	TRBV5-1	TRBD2	TGCGCCAGCAAGGGACTAGCGGGAGGTGCCCAAGAGACCCAGTACTTC	CASKGLAGGAQETQYF
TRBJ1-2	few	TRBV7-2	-	TGTTCCAGCAGCCCAACTTCGTCGGGTTACTATGGCTACACCTTC	CSSSPTSSGYYGYTF
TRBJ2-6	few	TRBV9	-	TGTGCCAGCAGCGGGACAGCACATGCTGGGGCCAACGTCCTGACTTTC	CASSGTAHAGANVLTF
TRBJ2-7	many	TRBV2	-	TGTGCCAGCAGTGACGGACGACCGTCCGAGCAGTACTTC	CASSDGRPSEQYF
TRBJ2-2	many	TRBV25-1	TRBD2	TGTGCCAGCAGTGGGACTAGCGGGGCGAACACCGGGGAGCTGTTTTTT	CASSGTSGANTGELFF
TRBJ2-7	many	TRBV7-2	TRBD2	TGTGCCAGCAGCTTTCGGGAAGCGGGATTCTACGAGCAGTACTTC	CASSFREAGFYEQYF
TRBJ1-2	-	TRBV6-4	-	TGTGCCAGCAGTGCGGGCCAAGGTGGCTACACCTTC	CASSAGQGGYTF
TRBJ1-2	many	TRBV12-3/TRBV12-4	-	TGTGCCAGCAGTGCGACAAGCTATGGCTACACCTTC	CASSATSYGYTF
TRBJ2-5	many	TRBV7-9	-	TGTGCCAGCAGCTTAGCGGTAGCGAAAGAGACCCAGTACTTC	CASSLAVAKETQYF
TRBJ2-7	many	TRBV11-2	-	TGTGCCAGCAGCTTAGATCTTACAGGGATCGGCGAGCAGTACTTC	CASSLDLTGIGEQYF
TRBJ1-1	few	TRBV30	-	TGTGCCTGGAGTGTTCTATGGAACACTGAAGCTTTCTTT	CAWSVLWNTEAFF
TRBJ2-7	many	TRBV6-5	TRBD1	TGTGCCAGCAGTTATGGGACAGGGGAGTCCTACGAGCAGTACTTC	CASSYGTGESYEQYF
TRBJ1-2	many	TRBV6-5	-	TGTGCCAGCAGTTACGAAGGACCAGGGAGTGGCTACACCTTC	CASSYEGPGSGYTF
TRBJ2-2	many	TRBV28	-	TGTGCCAGCAGATCAGGGAACACCGGGGAGCTGTTTTTT	CASRSGNTGELFF
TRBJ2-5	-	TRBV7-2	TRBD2	TGTGCCAGCAGCGTCGGGTATCCGCGGGAGACCAAGTACTTC	CASSVGYPRETKYF
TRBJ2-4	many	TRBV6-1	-	TGTGCCAGCACTCGAGCTTGGGGAGGGGGAGATGGAAACATTAAGTACTTC	CASTRAWGGGDGNIKYF
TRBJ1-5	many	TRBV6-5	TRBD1	TGTGCCAGCAGTTACACAGGGGGCAACCCTACCCTCTATAGCAATCAGCCCCAGCATTTT	CASSYTGGNPTLYSNQPQHF
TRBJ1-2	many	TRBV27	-	TGTGCCAGCAGTTTACCCGGGGGCCGAGGCTACACCTTC	CASSLPGGRGYTF